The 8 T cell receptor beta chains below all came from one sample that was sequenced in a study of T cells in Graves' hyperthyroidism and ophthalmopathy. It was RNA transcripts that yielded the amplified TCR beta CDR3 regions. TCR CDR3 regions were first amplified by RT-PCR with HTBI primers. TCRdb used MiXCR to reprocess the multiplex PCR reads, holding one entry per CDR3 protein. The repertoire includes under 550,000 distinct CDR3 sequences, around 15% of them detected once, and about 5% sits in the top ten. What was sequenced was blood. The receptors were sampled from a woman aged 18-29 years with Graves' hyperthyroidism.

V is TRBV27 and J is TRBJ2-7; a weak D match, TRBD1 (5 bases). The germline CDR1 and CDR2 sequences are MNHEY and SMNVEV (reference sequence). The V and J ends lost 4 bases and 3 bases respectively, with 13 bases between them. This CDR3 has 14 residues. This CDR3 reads CASSSLGADYEQYF. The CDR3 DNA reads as TGTGCCAGCAGTTCTTTAGGGGCGGACTACGAGCAGTACTTC.

The CDR3 sequence is CASRPPGLAGDEQYF. DNA of the CDR3: TGTGCCAGCAGACCGCCGGGACTAGCGGGAGACGAGCAGTACTTC. The gene calls are TRBV7-9 and TRBJ2-7; 14 nucleotides line up with TRBD2. V lost 6 bases and J lost 5; bases outside the gene matches: 6. CDR1 is SEHNR, CDR2 FQNEAQ, per germline (reference sequence). The CDR3 extends over 15 amino acids. Full variable domain (remainder filled in from reference TRBV7-9 and TRBJ2-7): DTGVSQNPRHKITKRGQNVTFRCDPISEHNRLYWYRQTLGQGPEFLTYFQNEAQLEKSRLLSDRFSAERPKGSFSTLEIQRTEQGDSAMYLCASRPPGLAGDEQYFGPGTRLTVT.

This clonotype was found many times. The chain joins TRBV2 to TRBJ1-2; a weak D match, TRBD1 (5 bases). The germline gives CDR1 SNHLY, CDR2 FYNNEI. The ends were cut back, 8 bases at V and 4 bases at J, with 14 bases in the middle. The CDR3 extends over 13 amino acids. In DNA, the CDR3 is TGTGCCAGCTCCAGGGAGAACAGCTATGGCTACACCTTC. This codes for CASSRENSYGYTF.

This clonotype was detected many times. The CDR3 DNA follows: TGTGCCAGCACCAGGACTAGCGGGAGAGGAACGGGGGCCGAGCAGTACTTC. It encodes CASTRTSGRGTGAEQYF. The chain combines TRBV6-1 with TRBJ2-7; 13 nucleotides align to TRBD2. This CDR3 has 17 amino acids. The germline V gene encodes CDR1 MNHNS and CDR2 SASEGT. The J segment lost 6 bases and the V segment lost 7 bases, leaving 15 bases of the junction unmatched.

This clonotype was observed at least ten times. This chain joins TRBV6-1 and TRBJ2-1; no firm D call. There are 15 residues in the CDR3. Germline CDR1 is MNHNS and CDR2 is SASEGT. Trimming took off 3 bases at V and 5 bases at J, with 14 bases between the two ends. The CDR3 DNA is TGTGCCAGCAGTGACCCGCCGCCTCATAACAATGAGCAGTTCTTC. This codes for CASSDPPPHNNEQFF.

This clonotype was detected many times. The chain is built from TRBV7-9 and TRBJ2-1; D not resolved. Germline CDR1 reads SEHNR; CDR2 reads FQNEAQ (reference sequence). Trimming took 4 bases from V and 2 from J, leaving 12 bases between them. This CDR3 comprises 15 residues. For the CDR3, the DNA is TGTGCCAGCAGCTCCCCGGACGGACCCTACAATGAGCAGTTCTTC. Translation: CASSSPDGPYNEQFF.

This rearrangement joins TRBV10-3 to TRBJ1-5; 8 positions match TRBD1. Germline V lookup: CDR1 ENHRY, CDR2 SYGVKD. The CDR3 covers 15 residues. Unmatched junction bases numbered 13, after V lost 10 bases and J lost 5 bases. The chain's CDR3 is CATRTGSSVDQPQHF. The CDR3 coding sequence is TGTGCCACGAGGACAGGGTCGTCAGTTGATCAGCCCCAGCATTTT.

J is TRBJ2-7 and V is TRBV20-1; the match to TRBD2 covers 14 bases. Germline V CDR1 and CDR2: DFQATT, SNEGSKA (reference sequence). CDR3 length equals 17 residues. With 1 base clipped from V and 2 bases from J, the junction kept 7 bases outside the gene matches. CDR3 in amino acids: CSARGGTSGGGTYEQYF. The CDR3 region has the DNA TGCAGTGCTAGAGGCGGGACTAGCGGGGGCGGGACCTACGAGCAGTACTTC.